Following are 5 T cell receptor beta chains from one sample sequenced in a study of blood T cell repertoires in COVID-19. Assay used: immunoSEQ multiplex PCR; TCRdb lists only in-frame clones, some missing. Of 140,000 to 150,000 clones in the sample, around 82% were seen once. Material for sequencing was PBMCs or T cells enriched from blood (not recorded which). The origin of the receptors is a woman in her forties or fifties who had recovered from COVID-19.

This clone was recorded a few times. The J gene is TRBJ2-4, the V gene TRBV7-3; TRBD1 agrees at 10 bases. The ends lost 4 bases at V and 6 bases at J; junction bases unmatched: 3. Germline V gene data show CDR1 as SGHTA and CDR2 as FQGTGA. The CDR3 covers 14 residues. The CDR3 region is CASSSGQGGNIQYF. CDR3 DNA: TGTGCCAGCAGCTCAGGACAGGGGGGAAACATTCAGTACTTC.

The sample holds a few counts of this clone. The chain couples TRBV3-1 (or the pseudogene TRBV3-2) to TRBJ1-3; D is unclear. Germline V gives CDR1 LGHDT, CDR2 YNNKEL (reference sequence). The CDR3 contains 16 residues. The V end was cut by 2 bases, the J end by 2 bases, with 13 bases between. CDR3 bases: TGTGCCAGCAGCCAAAGTGAGGGTATCACTGGAAACACCATATATTTT. Translating gives CASSQSEGITGNTIYF.

The rearrangement links TRBV5-1 to TRBJ2-7; 9 nucleotides line up with TRBD1. Germline lookup yields CDR1 SGHRS and CDR2 YFSETQ. After removal of 4 bases from V and 4 bases from J, the junction contained 9 bases not matched to a gene. The CDR3 is made up of 15 amino acids. The CDR3 coding sequence is TGCGCCAGCAGCACTCGACAGGGGGATTTTTACGAGCAGTACTTC. Translating it yields CASSTRQGDFYEQYF.

The V call is TRBV7-9, the J call TRBJ1-3, with a tentative D call TRBD1 (6 bases). Trimming left V 10 bases short and J 4 bases short, with 17 bases between. CDR1 is SEHNR, CDR2 FQNEAQ, per germline (reference sequence). The CDR3 length is 14 residues. The CDR3 nucleotides are TGTGCCATAGATCAGGGGATGGCCGGAAACACCATATATTTT. Translation: CAIDQGMAGNTIYF.

The chain links TRBV29-1 to TRBJ2-2; D might be TRBD2 (5 bases). The CDR3 totals 15 residues. Germline CDR1 is SQVTM and CDR2 is ANQGSEA. V lost 3 bases and J lost 2, with 13 bases in between. Here the CDR3 reads CSVEGGLANTGELFF. The CDR3 nucleotides are TGCAGCGTTGAGGGTGGGCTAGCAAACACCGGGGAGCTGTTTTTT.